This TCR beta chain was identified in a study of T cell responses to AZD1222 COVID-19 vaccine. Measured with immunoSEQ multiplex PCR; TCRdb has only the in-frame clones, and not every one. The sample includes 160,000 or so clones, approximately 89% of them seen just once. The CDR3 runs 15 residues. Germline lookup yields CDR1 LNHDA and CDR2 SQIVND (reference sequence). Deletions cut 5 bases from V and 3 bases from J, with 16 bases between. This material consisted of peripheral blood, taken on day 0 of AZD1222 vaccination. The chain carries TRBV19 and TRBJ1-1; a weak D match, TRBD1 (5 bases). The sequence was collected from an adult in good health. The CDR3 protein is CASSPRWGMDTEAFF. The CDR3 DNA sequence: TGTGCCAGTAGTCCCCGATGGGGGATGGACACTGAAGCTTTCTTT. Full variable domain (outside the CDR3, taken from reference TRBV19 and TRBJ1-1): DGGITQSPKYLFRKEGQNVTLSCEQNLNHDAMYWYRQDPGQGLRLIYYSQIVNDFQKGDIAEGYSVSREKKESFPLTVTSAQKNPTAFYLCASSPRWGMDTEAFFGQGTRLTVV.